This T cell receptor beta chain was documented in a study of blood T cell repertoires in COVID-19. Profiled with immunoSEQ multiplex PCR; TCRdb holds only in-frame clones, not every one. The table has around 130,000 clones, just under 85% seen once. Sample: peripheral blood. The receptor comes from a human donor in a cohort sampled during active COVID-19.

CDR3 residues: CAISAAGLREDTQYF. In DNA form, the CDR3 reads TGTGCCATCTCGGCGGCGGGCCTACGGGAAGATACGCAGTATTTT. V and J are TRBV10-3 and TRBJ2-3, with D possibly matching TRBD2 (5 bases). Per the germline V gene, CDR1 is ENHRY and CDR2 is SYGVKD. The CDR3 is made up of 15 amino acids. V lost 8 bases to trimming and J lost 5 bases, with 20 bases between them.